The 14 T cell receptor beta chains below come from one sample, sequenced in a study of neoadjuvant nivolumab and ipilimumab in lung cancer. Profiled with immunoSEQ multiplex PCR; TCRdb holds only in-frame clones, not every one. Found here are roughly 34,000 clones, about 92% of them singletons; the top ten hold approximately 2.1%. The sample here was peripheral blood, taken after neoadjuvant nivolumab, alone or with ipilimumab, at or shortly before surgery. The receptors originated from an adult with non-small cell lung cancer.

J is TRBJ1-2 and V is TRBV10-2; no clear D. CDR1 is WSHSY and CDR2 is SAAADI in the germline V gene. Trimming left V 3 bases short and J 6 bases short, with 11 bases between. CDR3 length equals 13 residues. The CDR3 DNA reads as TGCGCCAGCAGTGATCGGGTGACGGATGGCTACACCTTC. As protein: CASSDRVTDGYTF.

This chain links TRBV15 with TRBJ1-2; D gene uncertain. The CDR3 totals 15 residues. Germline lookup yields CDR1 LNHNV and CDR2 YYDKDF (reference sequence). Trimming left V 5 bases short and J 10 bases short, with 23 bases between. The CDR3 bases are TGTGCCACCAGCCCCAATCTAGGACCTCTTGGGGACTACACCTTC. It is translated as CATSPNLGPLGDYTF.

This chain connects TRBV29-1 to TRBJ2-2; maybe TRBD2 (5 bases). The CDR3 runs to 15 residues. Trimming took off 4 bases at V and 4 bases at J, with 16 bases between the two ends. CDR1 is SQVTM, CDR2 ANQGSEA, per germline. CDR3 region: CSVGASTSFTGELFF. The CDR3 nucleotides read TGCAGCGTTGGGGCTTCAACTAGTTTCACCGGGGAGCTGTTTTTT.

This clone was detected only once. The chain is built from TRBV5-1 and TRBJ2-3; TRBD2 matches 11 bases. V shed 2 bases, J shed 5 bases, and the junction held 10 bases outside the gene matches. The CDR3 loop spans 17 amino acids. Germline values: CDR1 SGHRS, CDR2 YFSETQ. CDR3 DNA: TGCGCCAGCAGCTTCCTAGCGGGAGGTGGGGCCGGAGATACGCAGTATTTT. Translated: CASSFLAGGGAGDTQYF.

V and J are TRBV5-1 and TRBJ2-2; D call uncertain. Trimming pared 6 bases from V and 1 base from J, leaving 13 bases between. The germline V gene has CDR1 SGHRS and CDR2 YFSETQ. The CDR3 extends over 15 amino acids. Here the CDR3 DNA reads TGCGCCAGCAAGATGGGTCTGGAGAACACCGGGGAGCTGTTTTTT. Protein product: CASKMGLENTGELFF.

CDR3 DNA: TGTGCCAGCAGTAGGACAGGGACGGAGCTGTTTTTT. Amino acids: CASSRTGTELFF. The chain combines TRBV6-1 with TRBJ2-2; 8 bases align to TRBD1. CDR1 MNHNS and CDR2 SASEGT come from the germline V gene. With 5 bases clipped from V and 10 bases from J, the junction kept 3 bases outside the gene matches. The CDR3 runs 12 residues.

The chain carries TRBV12-5 and TRBJ2-5; D remains ambiguous. There are 11 residues in the CDR3. Germline CDR1 is LGHNT and CDR2 is FRNRAP. V lost 5 bases and J lost 1, with 2 bases in between. The CDR3, as DNA: TGTGCTAGTGGTCTCCAAGAGACCCAGTACTTC. Translating gives CASGLQETQYF.

This sequence joins TRBV18 and TRBJ2-5, with D perhaps matching TRBD1 or TRBD2 (5 bases each). This CDR3 comprises 14 residues. Germline V gene lookup returns CDR1 KGHSH and CDR2 LQKENI. The ends were cut back, 3 bases at V and 5 bases at J, with 13 bases in the middle. CDR3: CASSPLEGKETQYF. The CDR3 DNA follows: TGTGCCAGCTCACCTCTTGAGGGGAAGGAGACCCAGTACTTC.

J is TRBJ2-1 and V is TRBV5-1; 14 bases agree with TRBD2. Trimming cost V 3 bases and J 4 bases; bases outside gene matches: 3. This CDR3 is 16 amino acids long. Per germline, CDR1 SGHRS and CDR2 YFSETQ. The CDR3 bases are TGCGCCAGCAGCTCACGGACTAGCGGGAGGTACAATGAGCAGTTCTTC. Residues: CASSSRTSGRYNEQFF.

This clone appeared a few times. This CDR3 is CASSLGRTSGNHEQFF. The CDR3 bases are TGTGCCAGCAGCTTGGGTAGGACTAGCGGGAACCATGAGCAGTTCTTC. This chain connects TRBV7-8 to TRBJ2-1, with TRBD2 matching over 12 bases. There are 16 residues in the CDR3. The V gene's germline CDR1 is SGHVS and CDR2 FQNEAQ. J was trimmed by 8 bases and V by 3 bases; bases with no gene match: 8.

The chain employs TRBV11-3 and TRBJ2-3; D may be TRBD2 (6 bases). The CDR3 has 14 amino acids. The germline V gene has CDR1 SGHNT and CDR2 YENEEA. The V gene lost 3 bases and the J gene lost 8 bases, with 15 bases spanning the gap. The CDR3 DNA follows: TGTGCCAGCAGCTTTCGACCGGGACTGGCTACGCAGTATTTT. Its protein product is CASSFRPGLATQYF.

This clone was observed once. This chain links TRBV7-9 with TRBJ2-5, with D possibly being TRBD2 (5 bases). The length of the CDR3 is 14 residues. V was shortened by 5 bases and J by 4 bases, with 14 bases between the two germline ends. Germline values: CDR1 SEHNR, CDR2 FQNEAQ (reference sequence). CDR3 amino acids: CASSADEGRETQYF. DNA for the CDR3: TGTGCCAGCAGCGCCGATGAGGGTCGAGAGACCCAGTACTTC.

This clone was recorded once. This chain uses TRBV6-6 with TRBJ1-2, with 8 nucleotides matching TRBD1. This CDR3 has 12 residues. With 6 bases clipped from V and 6 bases from J, the junction kept 3 bases outside the gene matches. The V gene's germline CDR1 is MNHNY and CDR2 SVGAGI (reference sequence). CDR3 in DNA: TGTGCCAGCAGGGACAGGGATCATGGCTACACCTTC. Translating gives CASRDRDHGYTF.

The DNA of the CDR3 is TGCGCCAGCAGAACCCATAGGGGTAGGGACTTAAACAATGAGCAGTTCTTC. Protein product: CASRTHRGRDLNNEQFF. The gene calls are TRBV5-1 and TRBJ2-1; a weak D match, TRBD2 (6 bases). Trimming shortened V by 5 bases and J by 5 bases, and 23 bases separated the two germline ends. CDR1 and CDR2 (germline): SGHRS, YFSETQ. The CDR3 covers 17 residues.